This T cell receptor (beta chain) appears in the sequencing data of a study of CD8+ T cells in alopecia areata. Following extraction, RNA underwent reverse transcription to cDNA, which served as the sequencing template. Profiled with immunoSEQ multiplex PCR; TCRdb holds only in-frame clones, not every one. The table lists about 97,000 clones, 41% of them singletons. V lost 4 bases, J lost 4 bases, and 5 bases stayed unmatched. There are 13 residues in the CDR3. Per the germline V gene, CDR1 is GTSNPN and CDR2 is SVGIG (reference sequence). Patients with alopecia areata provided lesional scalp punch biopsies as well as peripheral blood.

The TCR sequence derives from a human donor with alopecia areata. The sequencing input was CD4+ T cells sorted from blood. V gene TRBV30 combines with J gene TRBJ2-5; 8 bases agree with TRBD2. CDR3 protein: CAWIGGGGETQYF. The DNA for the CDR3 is TGTGCCTGGATCGGGGGGGGCGGAGAGACCCAGTACTTC.